The next 21 T cell receptor beta chains were all read from a single sample in a study of blood T cell repertoires in COVID-19. TCRdb keeps only in-frame clones here, not all; method: immunoSEQ multiplex PCR. Here the sample spans about 54,000 clones, about 87% being singletons. The sequencing sample was made of peripheral blood. The source of these receptors is a human donor in a cohort sampled during active COVID-19.

The rearrangement links TRBV19 to TRBJ2-1, with 8 nucleotides matching TRBD1. CDR3 length: 14 residues. Germline CDR1 reads LNHDA; CDR2 reads SQIVND (reference sequence). The V segment lost 5 bases and the J segment 10 bases; nucleotides outside the gene matches: 10. CDR3 region: CASSPRQGIREQFF. The CDR3 DNA is TGTGCCAGTAGTCCCCGACAGGGGATAAGGGAGCAGTTCTTC.

This chain connects TRBV19 to TRBJ2-2; no definite D call. CDR1 and CDR2 (germline): LNHDA, SQIVND (reference sequence). The CDR3 sequence is 14 residues long. V dropped 6 bases and J dropped 1 base, with 9 bases sitting between them. DNA for the CDR3: TGTGCCAGTAGAGAGACTTTGAACACCGGGGAGCTGTTTTTT. This gives the protein CASRETLNTGELFF.

CDR3 residues: CASSPLRVGNTIYF. CDR3 DNA sequence: TGTGCCAGCAGCCCCCTCAGGGTTGGAAACACCATATATTTT. The chain carries TRBV3-1 (or the pseudogene TRBV3-2) and TRBJ1-3, with D possibly matching TRBD1 (5 bases). This CDR3 is 14 amino acids long. V dropped 4 bases and J dropped 3 bases, with 10 bases sitting between them. Germline CDR1 LGHDT, CDR2 YNNKEL (reference sequence).

This clone was detected only a few times. This chain joins TRBV9 and TRBJ1-4, with no clear D. The CDR3 sequence is 15 residues long. Germline V CDR1 and CDR2: SGDLS, YYNGEE. Trimming pared 3 bases from V and 8 bases from J, leaving 17 bases between. CDR3 sequence (DNA): TGTGCCAGCAGCGCTCGTAGCGGACTTGAGGAAAAACTGTTTTTT. It codes for CASSARSGLEEKLFF.

The chain has TRBV5-4 and TRBJ2-5, with a tentative D call TRBD1 (5 bases). V was clipped by 0 bases and J by 5 bases, with 14 bases between them. Looked up from germline, CDR1 is SGHNT and CDR2 is YYREEE (reference sequence). The CDR3 runs 15 residues. The CDR3 DNA reads TGTGCCAGCAGCTTGGAGGGGTTCAGTAGGGAGACCCAGTACTTC. Translation gives CASSLEGFSRETQYF. Complete variable domain (other parts from reference TRBV5-4 and TRBJ2-5): ETGVTQSPTHLIKTRGQQVTLRCSSQSGHNTVSWYQQALGQGPQFIFQYYREEENGRGNFPPRFSGLQFPNYSSELNVNALELDDSALYLCASSLEGFSRETQYFGPGTRLLVL.

The chain has TRBV7-9 and TRBJ1-1, with TRBD1 matching 7 bases. The J segment lost 6 bases and the V segment lost 0 bases, leaving 7 bases of the junction unmatched. CDR3 length: 15 residues. Germline V CDR1 and CDR2: SEHNR, FQNEAQ (reference sequence). Here the CDR3 DNA reads TGTGCCAGCAGCTTAGCGTCGACAGGGCGCGCTGAAGCTTTCTTT. Encoded protein: CASSLASTGRAEAFF.

This chain joins TRBV3-1 (or the pseudogene TRBV3-2) and TRBJ1-2; TRBD1 matches 8 bases. Germline V CDR1 and CDR2: LGHDT, YNNKEL (reference sequence). The CDR3 sequence is 14 residues long. The V and J ends lost 0 bases and 4 bases, in that order; junction bases with no gene match: 1. The CDR3 sequence is CASSQDRGPYGYTF. Here the CDR3 DNA reads TGTGCCAGCAGCCAAGACAGGGGGCCCTATGGCTACACCTTC.

This chain uses TRBV3-1 (or the pseudogene TRBV3-2) with TRBJ2-2, with 9 bases identical to TRBD1. The V gene end was trimmed by 7 bases and the J gene end by 4 bases; junction bases not matched to a gene: 7. The germline V gene encodes CDR1 LGHDT and CDR2 YNNKEL (reference sequence). The CDR3 has 15 amino acids. The CDR3 region has the DNA TGTGCCAGCAACCCGGGGACAGGGCTCACCGGGGAGCTGTTTTTT. Its translation: CASNPGTGLTGELFF.

Notes on this clone: Compared with germline, one end of the junction differs, possibly owing to a read error. This chain uses TRBV24-1 with TRBJ2-1, with TRBD2 matching over 7 bases. The CDR3 is made up of 15 amino acids. The germline V gene encodes CDR1 KGHDR and CDR2 SFDVKD. In nucleotides, the CDR3 is TGTGCCACCAGTGACGCGACGACTAGCTACACTGAGCAGTTCTTC. Protein product: CATSDATTSYTEQFF.

The chain has TRBV10-3 and TRBJ1-3, with D hard to call. This CDR3 spans 20 amino acids. From germline, CDR1 is ENHRY and CDR2 SYGVKD. V dropped 2 bases and J dropped 0 bases, with 23 bases sitting between them. As DNA, the CDR3 is TGTGCCATCAGTGAGGCAACCCCCCGGGTCCTAGGCCGCTCTGGAAACACCATATATTTT. This sequence encodes CAISEATPRVLGRSGNTIYF.

The V gene is TRBV7-9, the J gene TRBJ2-5; TRBD1 matches 8 bases. The CDR3 loop spans 14 amino acids. The germline gives CDR1 SEHNR, CDR2 FQNEAQ (reference sequence). V dropped 5 bases and J dropped 4; count of bases not matched to a gene: 6. The CDR3 is CASSAGQGPETQYF. The DNA of the CDR3 is TGTGCCAGCAGCGCCGGACAGGGTCCAGAGACCCAGTACTTC.

The chain is built from TRBV7-9 and TRBJ1-1; D uncertain. V lost 1 base and J lost 4, with 13 bases in between. CDR1 and CDR2 (germline): SEHNR, FQNEAQ (reference sequence). This CDR3 has 15 amino acids. Here the CDR3 reads CASSLVSGEGTEAFF. CDR3 nucleotides: TGTGCCAGCAGCTTAGTTTCCGGGGAGGGCACTGAAGCTTTCTTT.

The rearrangement links TRBV21-1 to TRBJ2-7; TRBD2 is taken as the D call from the table, unchecked against the DNA. TRBV21-1 is assigned pseudogene status. The CDR3 spans 17 residues. In DNA form, the CDR3 reads TGTGCCAGCAGCAAAGTTTCGGGGAAGGGATGGTCCTACGAGCAGTACTTC. This codes for CASSKVSGKGWSYEQYF.

V is TRBV19 and J is TRBJ1-2; D not certain. The germline CDR1 and CDR2 sequences are LNHDA and SQIVND (reference sequence). V shed 4 bases and J shed 5 bases, with 11 bases lying between them. The CDR3 covers 13 residues. CDR3 protein: CASSRSPLYGYTF. CDR3 sequence (DNA): TGTGCCAGTAGTAGGTCCCCACTTTATGGCTACACCTTC.

This chain links TRBV5-1 with TRBJ2-7; 7 bases are a match to TRBD1. V was pared by 1 base and J by 6 bases, with 1 base of the junction left unmatched. CDR1 and CDR2 (germline): SGHRS, YFSETQ. The CDR3 is 12 residues long. The CDR3 protein is CASSLTGVEQYF. CDR3 coding DNA: TGCGCCAGCAGCTTGACAGGGGTCGAGCAGTACTTC.

This rearrangement joins TRBV13 to TRBJ1-5, with D possibly TRBD1 on 5 matching bases. This CDR3 has 16 residues. The germline V and J ends were trimmed by 4 bases and 0 bases, with 13 bases remaining between them. Looked up from germline, CDR1 is PRHDT and CDR2 is FYEKMQ (reference sequence). The CDR3 DNA reads as TGTGCCAGCAGCTACGGGCAGGGAGGTAGCAATCAGCCCCAGCATTTT. This sequence encodes CASSYGQGGSNQPQHF.

The chain links TRBV2 to TRBJ1-6; TRBD1 agrees at 11 bases. V shed 5 bases, J shed 8 bases, and the junction held 5 bases outside the gene matches. The CDR3 has 15 residues. The germline V gene has CDR1 SNHLY and CDR2 FYNNEI. The CDR3 sequence is CASSRTGGLDSPLHF. In DNA, the CDR3 is TGTGCCAGCAGTCGGACAGGGGGCCTAGATTCACCCCTCCACTTT.

The V and J genes are TRBV19 and TRBJ2-2; tentative D call: TRBD1 (6 bases). CDR3 length: 15 residues. The germline V gene has CDR1 LNHDA and CDR2 SQIVND (reference sequence). Trimming took 0 bases from V and 3 from J, leaving 8 bases between them. For the CDR3, the DNA is TGTGCCAGTAGTATAGAACAGGGTGACACCGGGGAGCTGTTTTTT. It yields the protein CASSIEQGDTGELFF.

This rearrangement joins TRBV30 to TRBJ2-1; D is undetermined. This CDR3 spans 11 amino acids. The V end was cut by 3 bases, the J end by 5 bases, with 5 bases between. CDR1 and CDR2 from the germline V gene are GTSNPN and SVGIG (reference sequence). The DNA for the CDR3 is TGTGCCTGGAGCCAGAACAATGAGCAGTTCTTC. Translated, it gives CAWSQNNEQFF.

The J gene is TRBJ1-6, the V gene TRBV7-2; 8 bases map to TRBD1. The trim removed 9 bases at V and 11 bases at J, leaving 9 bases unmatched. The CDR3 has 13 amino acids. CDR1 and CDR2 (germline): SGHTA, FQGNSA. The chain's CDR3 is CASGTGPRAPLHF. In DNA form, the CDR3 reads TGTGCCAGTGGGACAGGCCCTCGGGCACCCCTCCACTTT.

The chain employs TRBV6-5 and TRBJ1-3, with a weak D call TRBD1 (5 bases). V gave up 6 bases and J gave up 1 base, with 10 bases separating them. CDR3 size: 14 residues. Germline V CDR1 and CDR2: MNHEY, SVGAGI. This CDR3 is CASRPQGSGNTIYF. Written as DNA, the CDR3 is TGTGCCAGCAGACCGCAGGGATCTGGAAACACCATATATTTT.